This entry features one T cell receptor (beta chain) sequence. The data originate from a study of blood T cell repertoires in COVID-19. Study-wide background: There were acute and convalescent COVID-19 samples, and they came from the United States, Italy and Spain. The cDNA or gDNA used as material had been derived from T cells, B-cell-depleted T cells, or PBMCs.

CDR1 is KGHDR, CDR2 SFDVKD, per germline. The CDR3 is made up of 14 amino acids. V was clipped by 2 bases and J by 0 bases, with 6 bases between them. Original processing notes: For nucleated cells, counts were estimated from reference gene primer amplification. Some clones are missing from TCRdb's copy, which holds only in-frame ones; the method was immunoSEQ multiplex PCR. That table supplies the V and J calls and clone size; D and trimming were determined from the DNA. The sample consists of 130,000 or so clones, under 85% of them appearing once. This clonotype was obtained from a woman aged 60-75 years with acute or convalescent COVID-19. Sequencing input: peripheral blood. V gene TRBV24-1 combines with J gene TRBJ1-2; D is unresolved. The CDR3 here is CATSDYGTNYGYTF. The CDR3 bases are TGTGCCACCAGTGATTACGGTACTAACTATGGCTACACCTTC.